This TCR beta chain is drawn from a study of T cell changes during pregnancy in multiple sclerosis. CDR3 size: 15 residues. Trimming at V came to 2 bases and at J to 4 bases, leaving 5 bases not matched to a gene. CDR1 MNHNY and CDR2 SVGAGI come from the germline V gene (reference sequence). Sequenced by immunoSEQ multiplex PCR; TCRdb stores in-frame clones only, minus some. In the table there are around 99,000 clones, around 94% of which are singletons. The V gene is TRBV6-6, the J gene TRBJ2-5; 9 positions agree with TRBD2. The source material was peripheral blood, sampled in the first trimester of pregnancy. The TCR was taken from a female donor with multiple sclerosis, enrolled in a pregnancy study. This chain's CDR3 is CASSYRREGPETQYF. The CDR3 DNA reads TGTGCCAGCAGTTACCGGCGGGAGGGCCCAGAGACCCAGTACTTC.